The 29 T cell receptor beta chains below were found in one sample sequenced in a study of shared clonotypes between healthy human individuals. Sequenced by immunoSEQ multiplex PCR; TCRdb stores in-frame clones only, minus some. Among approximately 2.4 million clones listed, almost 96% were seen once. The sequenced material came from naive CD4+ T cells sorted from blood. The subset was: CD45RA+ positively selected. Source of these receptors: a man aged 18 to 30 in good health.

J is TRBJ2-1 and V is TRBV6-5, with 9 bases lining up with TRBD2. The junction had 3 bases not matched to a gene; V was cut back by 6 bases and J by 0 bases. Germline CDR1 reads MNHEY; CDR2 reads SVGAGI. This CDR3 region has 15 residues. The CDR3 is CASRIAGDSYNEQFF. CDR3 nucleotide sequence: TGTGCCAGCAGAATAGCGGGGGACTCCTACAATGAGCAGTTCTTC.

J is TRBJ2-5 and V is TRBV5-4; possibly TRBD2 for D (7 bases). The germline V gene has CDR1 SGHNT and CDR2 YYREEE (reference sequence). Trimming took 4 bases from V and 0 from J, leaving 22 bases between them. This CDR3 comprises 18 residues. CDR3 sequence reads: CASSLRRGALPYQETQYF. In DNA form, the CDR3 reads TGTGCCAGCAGCCTACGACGGGGGGCCCTTCCGTACCAAGAGACCCAGTACTTC.

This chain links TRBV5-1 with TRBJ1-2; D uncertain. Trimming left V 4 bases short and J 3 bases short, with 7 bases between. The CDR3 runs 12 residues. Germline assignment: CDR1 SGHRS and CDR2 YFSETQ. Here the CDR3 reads CASSEGYYGYTF. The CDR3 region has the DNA TGCGCCAGCAGCGAGGGATACTATGGCTACACCTTC.

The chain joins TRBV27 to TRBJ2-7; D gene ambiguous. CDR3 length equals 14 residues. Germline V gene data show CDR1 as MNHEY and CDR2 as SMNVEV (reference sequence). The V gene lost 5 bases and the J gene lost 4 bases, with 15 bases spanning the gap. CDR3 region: CASSAGLGRYEQYF. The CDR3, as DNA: TGTGCCAGCAGTGCCGGCCTAGGACGGTACGAGCAGTACTTC.

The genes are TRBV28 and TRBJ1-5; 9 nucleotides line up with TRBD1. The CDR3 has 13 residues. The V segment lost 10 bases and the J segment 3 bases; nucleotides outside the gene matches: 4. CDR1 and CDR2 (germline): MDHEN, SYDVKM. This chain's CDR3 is CATGTGFNQPQHF. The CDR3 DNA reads TGTGCCACCGGGACAGGGTTCAATCAGCCCCAGCATTTT.

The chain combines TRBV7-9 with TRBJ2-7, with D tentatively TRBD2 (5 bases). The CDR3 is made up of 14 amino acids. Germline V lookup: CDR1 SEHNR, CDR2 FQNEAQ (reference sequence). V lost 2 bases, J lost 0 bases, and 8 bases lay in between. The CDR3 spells CASSLRGRSYEQYF. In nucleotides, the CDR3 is TGTGCCAGCAGCTTACGCGGGCGCTCCTACGAGCAGTACTTC.

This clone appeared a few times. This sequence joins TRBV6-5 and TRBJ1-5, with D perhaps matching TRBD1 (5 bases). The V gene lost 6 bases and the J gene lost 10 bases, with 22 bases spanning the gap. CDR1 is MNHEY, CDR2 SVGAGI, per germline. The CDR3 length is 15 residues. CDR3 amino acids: CASRPLGTPRGPQHF. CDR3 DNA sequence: TGTGCCAGCAGACCCCTCGGGACCCCAAGGGGTCCCCAGCATTTT.

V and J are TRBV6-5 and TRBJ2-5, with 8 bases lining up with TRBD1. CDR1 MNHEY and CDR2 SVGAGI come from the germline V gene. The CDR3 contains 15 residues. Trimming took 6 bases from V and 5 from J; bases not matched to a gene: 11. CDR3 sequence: CASRRGQALHETQYF. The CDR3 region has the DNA TGTGCCAGCAGAAGGGGACAGGCGCTTCACGAGACCCAGTACTTC.

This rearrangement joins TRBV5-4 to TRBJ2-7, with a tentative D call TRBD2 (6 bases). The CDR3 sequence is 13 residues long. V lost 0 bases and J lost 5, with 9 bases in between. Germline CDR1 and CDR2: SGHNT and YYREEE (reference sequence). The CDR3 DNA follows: TGTGCCAGCAGCTTGGAATGGGGGGACGAGCAGTACTTC. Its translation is CASSLEWGDEQYF. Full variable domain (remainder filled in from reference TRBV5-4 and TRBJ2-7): ETGVTQSPTHLIKTRGQQVTLRCSSQSGHNTVSWYQQALGQGPQFIFQYYREEENGRGNFPPRFSGLQFPNYSSELNVNALELDDSALYLCASSLEWGDEQYFGPGTRLTVT.

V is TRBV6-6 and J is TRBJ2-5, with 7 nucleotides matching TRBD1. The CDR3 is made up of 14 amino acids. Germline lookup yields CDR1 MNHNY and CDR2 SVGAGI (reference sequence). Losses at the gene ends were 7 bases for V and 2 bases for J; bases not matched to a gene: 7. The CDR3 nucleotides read TGTGCCAGCAATCGACAGGGTAGTCAAGAGACCCAGTACTTC. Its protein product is CASNRQGSQETQYF.

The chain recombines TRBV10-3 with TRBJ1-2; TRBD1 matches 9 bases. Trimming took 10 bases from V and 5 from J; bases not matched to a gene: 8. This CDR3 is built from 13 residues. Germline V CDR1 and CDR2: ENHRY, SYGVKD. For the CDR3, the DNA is TGTGCCAGCGAGGGACAGGGAGAGTATGGCTACACCTTC. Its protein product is CASEGQGEYGYTF.

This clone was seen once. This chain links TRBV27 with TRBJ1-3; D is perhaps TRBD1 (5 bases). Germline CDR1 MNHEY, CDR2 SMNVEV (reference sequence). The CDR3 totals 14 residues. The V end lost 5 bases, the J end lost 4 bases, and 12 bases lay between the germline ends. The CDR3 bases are TGTGCCAGCAGTAGGGGCGCGCTGGGAAACACCATATATTTT. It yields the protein CASSRGALGNTIYF.

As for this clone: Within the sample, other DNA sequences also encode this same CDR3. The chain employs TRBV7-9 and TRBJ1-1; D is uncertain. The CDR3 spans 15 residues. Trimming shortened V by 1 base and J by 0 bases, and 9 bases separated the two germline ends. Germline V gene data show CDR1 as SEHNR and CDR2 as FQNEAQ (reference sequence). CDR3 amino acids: CASSLEGRLNTEAFF. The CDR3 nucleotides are TGTGCCAGCAGCTTAGAGGGAAGATTGAACACTGAAGCTTTCTTT. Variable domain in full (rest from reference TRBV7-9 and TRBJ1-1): DTGVSQNPRHKITKRGQNVTFRCDPISEHNRLYWYRQTLGQGPEFLTYFQNEAQLEKSRLLSDRFSAERPKGSFSTLEIQRTEQGDSAMYLCASSLEGRLNTEAFFGQGTRLTVV.

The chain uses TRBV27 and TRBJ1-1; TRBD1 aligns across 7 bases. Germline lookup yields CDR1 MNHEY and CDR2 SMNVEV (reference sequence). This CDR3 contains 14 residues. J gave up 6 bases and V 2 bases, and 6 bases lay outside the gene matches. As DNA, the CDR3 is TGTGCCAGCAGTTTACGTGACAGGGTACCTGAAGCTTTCTTT. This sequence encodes CASSLRDRVPEAFF.

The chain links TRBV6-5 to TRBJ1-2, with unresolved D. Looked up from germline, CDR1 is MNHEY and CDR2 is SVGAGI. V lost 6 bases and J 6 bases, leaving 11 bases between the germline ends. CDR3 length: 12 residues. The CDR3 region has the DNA TGTGCCAGCAGGGAACTCTTGGATGGCTACACCTTC. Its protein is CASRELLDGYTF.

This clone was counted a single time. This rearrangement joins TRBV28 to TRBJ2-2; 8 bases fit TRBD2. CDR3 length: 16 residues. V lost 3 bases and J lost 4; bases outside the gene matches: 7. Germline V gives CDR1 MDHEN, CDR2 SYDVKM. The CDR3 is CASSFSSGGLTGELFF. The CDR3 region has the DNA TGTGCCAGCAGTTTTTCCAGCGGGGGACTCACCGGGGAGCTGTTTTTT.

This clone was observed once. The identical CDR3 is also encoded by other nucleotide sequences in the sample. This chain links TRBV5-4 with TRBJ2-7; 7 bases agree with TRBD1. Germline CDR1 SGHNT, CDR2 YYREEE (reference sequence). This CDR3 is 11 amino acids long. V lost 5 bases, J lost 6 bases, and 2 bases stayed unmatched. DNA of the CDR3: TGTGCCAGCAGTTCAGGGGGCGAGCAGTACTTC. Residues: CASSSGGEQYF. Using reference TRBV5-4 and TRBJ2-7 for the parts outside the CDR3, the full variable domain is ETGVTQSPTHLIKTRGQQVTLRCSSQSGHNTVSWYQQALGQGPQFIFQYYREEENGRGNFPPRFSGLQFPNYSSELNVNALELDDSALYLCASSSGGEQYFGPGTRLTVT.

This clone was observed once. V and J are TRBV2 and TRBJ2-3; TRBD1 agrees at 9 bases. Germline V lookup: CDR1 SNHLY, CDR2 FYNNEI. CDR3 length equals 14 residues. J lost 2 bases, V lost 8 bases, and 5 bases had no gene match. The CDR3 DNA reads TGTGCCAGCCGCCGGGACAGGGCCACAGATACGCAGTATTTT. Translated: CASRRDRATDTQYF.

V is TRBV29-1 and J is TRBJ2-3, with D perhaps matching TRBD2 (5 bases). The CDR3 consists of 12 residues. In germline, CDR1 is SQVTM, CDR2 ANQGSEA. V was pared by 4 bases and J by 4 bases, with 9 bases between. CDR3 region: CSVGAGSDTQYF. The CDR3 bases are TGCAGCGTTGGGGCGGGCTCAGATACGCAGTATTTT.

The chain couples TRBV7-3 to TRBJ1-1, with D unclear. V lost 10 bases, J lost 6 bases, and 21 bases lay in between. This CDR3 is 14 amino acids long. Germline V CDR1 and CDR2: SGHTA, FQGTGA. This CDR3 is CATQLGGISAEAFF. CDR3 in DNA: TGTGCCACCCAACTGGGAGGGATTAGCGCTGAAGCTTTCTTT.

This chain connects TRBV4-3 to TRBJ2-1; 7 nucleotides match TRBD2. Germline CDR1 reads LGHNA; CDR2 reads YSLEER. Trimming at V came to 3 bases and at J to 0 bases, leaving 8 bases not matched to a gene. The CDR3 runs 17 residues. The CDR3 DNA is TGCGCCAGCAGCCATATAAAACGCGGGAGCTCCTACAATGAGCAGTTCTTC. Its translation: CASSHIKRGSSYNEQFF.

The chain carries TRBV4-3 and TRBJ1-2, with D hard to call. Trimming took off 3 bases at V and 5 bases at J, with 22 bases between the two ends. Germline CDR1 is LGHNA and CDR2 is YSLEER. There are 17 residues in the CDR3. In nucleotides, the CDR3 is TGCGCCAGCAGCCACCGGGGAGGGAGTCAAAGTGGTTATGGCTACACCTTC. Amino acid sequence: CASSHRGGSQSGYGYTF.

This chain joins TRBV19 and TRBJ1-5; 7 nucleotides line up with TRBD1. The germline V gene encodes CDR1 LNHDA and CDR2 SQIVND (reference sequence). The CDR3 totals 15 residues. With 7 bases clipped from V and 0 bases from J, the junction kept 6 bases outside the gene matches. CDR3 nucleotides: TGTGCCAGTACCGCGGACAGGTCTAGCAATCAGCCCCAGCATTTT. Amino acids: CASTADRSSNQPQHF.

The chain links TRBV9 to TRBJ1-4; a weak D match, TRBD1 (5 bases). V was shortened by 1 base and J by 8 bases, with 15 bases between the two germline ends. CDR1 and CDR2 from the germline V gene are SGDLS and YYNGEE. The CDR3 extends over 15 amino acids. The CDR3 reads CASSVRGAGEEKLFF. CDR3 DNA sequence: TGTGCCAGCAGCGTACGAGGGGCCGGTGAGGAAAAACTGTTTTTT.

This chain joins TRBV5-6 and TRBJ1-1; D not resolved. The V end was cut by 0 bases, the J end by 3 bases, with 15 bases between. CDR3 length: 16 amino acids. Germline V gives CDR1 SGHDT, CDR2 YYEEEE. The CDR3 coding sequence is TGTGCCAGCAGCTTGGGGATCGTCCCGACTCACACTGAAGCTTTCTTT. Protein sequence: CASSLGIVPTHTEAFF.

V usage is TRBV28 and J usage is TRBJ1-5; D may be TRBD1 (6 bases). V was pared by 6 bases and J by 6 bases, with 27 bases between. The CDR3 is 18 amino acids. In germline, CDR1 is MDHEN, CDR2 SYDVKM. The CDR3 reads CASSYPSSGAGASQPQHF. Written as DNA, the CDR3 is TGTGCCAGCAGCTATCCATCTTCAGGAGCAGGGGCCAGTCAGCCCCAGCATTTT.

CDR3 region: CASSLGPGPTNEKLFF. In DNA form, the CDR3 reads TGTGCCAGCAGCTTAGGCCCGGGACCGACTAATGAAAAACTGTTTTTT. The V gene is TRBV11-2, the J gene TRBJ1-4; possible D gene TRBD1, 5 bases. Germline CDR1 is SGHAT and CDR2 is FQNNGV. The CDR3 totals 16 residues. The V and J ends lost 1 base and 2 bases respectively, with 11 bases between them.

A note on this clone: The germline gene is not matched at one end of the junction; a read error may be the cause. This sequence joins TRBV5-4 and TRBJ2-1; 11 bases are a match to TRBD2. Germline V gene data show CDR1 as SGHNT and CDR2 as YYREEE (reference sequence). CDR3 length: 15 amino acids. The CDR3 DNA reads TGTGCCAGCAACTTGGGGACTAGCGGTAACAATGAGCAGTTCTTC. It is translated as CASNLGTSGNNEQFF.

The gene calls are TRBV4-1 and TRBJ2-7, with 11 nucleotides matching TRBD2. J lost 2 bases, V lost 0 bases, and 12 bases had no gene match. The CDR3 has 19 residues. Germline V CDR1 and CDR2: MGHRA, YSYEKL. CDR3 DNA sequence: TGCGCCAGCAGCCAAGACCCCTCCGGGACTAGCGGACTAACCTACGAGCAGTACTTC. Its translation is CASSQDPSGTSGLTYEQYF.